This T cell receptor beta chain is drawn from a study of liver allograft versus peripheral blood T cells. On the study more broadly: Intrahepatic T cell receptor repertoires from transplanted livers were compared against repertoires in recipients' peripheral blood.

TCRdb fed the reads into MiXCR, producing one record per CDR3 protein. The sample has about 6,500 distinct CDR3 sequences, approximately 18% seen once. In this sample, this clonotype turned up many times. Its specificity is not known. The CDR3 has 14 amino acids. The V gene's germline CDR1 is MNHEY and CDR2 SMNVEV (reference sequence). V was cut by 6 bases and J by 9 bases, with 20 bases left in between. Broader study findings: Repertoires of T cell receptors that resided inside liver allografts reportedly differed from those in peripheral blood.

This rearrangement joins TRBV27 to TRBJ1-1; D perhaps matches TRBD1 (5 bases). This clonotype was obtained from a human patient who had a liver transplant. The graft donor may have contributed some T cells. The CDR3 region has the DNA TGTGCCAGCAGCCCCGGGACGCGGGTTGATCAAGCTTTCTTT. Encoded protein: CASSPGTRVDQAFF.